Listed below are T cell receptor beta chains from one sample, sequenced in a study of cytomegalovirus exposure and HLA in healthy donors. Only in-frame clones appear in the TCRdb table, and some are missing; sequencing was by immunoSEQ multiplex PCR. The repertoire includes about 170,000 clones, 85% of them detected once, and 1% sits in the top ten. The sample taken for sequencing was PBMCs. The receptors stem from a boy between 2 and 10 years old in good health and CMV-seronegative. CDR3s include the opening cysteine and the closing phenylalanine or tryptophan. Each record gives: J gene, D gene, clone size, V gene, CDR3 DNA, CDR3 protein. The D gene is left open where the match is weak. Size tells how often a clone was seen (once, few, many) or the class of an expanded clone, and some rows leave it out.

j_gene: TRBJ1-2; d_gene: -; abundance: -; v_gene: TRBV7-6; CDR3nt: TGTGCCAGCAGTTCGGCCCGGGGGGGTAACTATGGCTACACCTTC; CDR3aa: CASSSARGGNYGYTF
j_gene: TRBJ2-7; d_gene: TRBD2; abundance: few; v_gene: TRBV9; CDR3nt: TGTGCCAGCAGCGTAGGGGCTAGCGGGAGCCCCTACGAGCAGTACTTC; CDR3aa: CASSVGASGSPYEQYF
j_gene: TRBJ2-5; d_gene: -; abundance: -; v_gene: TRBV9; CDR3nt: TGTGCCAGCAGCGGAGGGGGACCTAAAGAGACCCAGTACTTC; CDR3aa: CASSGGGPKETQYF
j_gene: TRBJ1-1; d_gene: -; abundance: -; v_gene: TRBV25-1; CDR3nt: TGTGCCAGCAGTGAATATAGACAGGCTGAAGCTTTCTTT; CDR3aa: CASSEYRQAEAFF
j_gene: TRBJ1-1; d_gene: TRBD1; abundance: -; v_gene: TRBV28; CDR3nt: TGTGCCAGCAGCCCGACAGGGAAAAGTCCTGAAGCTTTCTTT; CDR3aa: CASSPTGKSPEAFF
j_gene: TRBJ1-2; d_gene: TRBD1; abundance: -; v_gene: TRBV10-2; CDR3nt: TGCGCCAGCAGTGAGAGGGTAGAGGACAGGGGGCTTTATGGCTACACCTTC; CDR3aa: CASSERVEDRGLYGYTF
j_gene: TRBJ2-3; d_gene: -; abundance: -; v_gene: TRBV6-5; CDR3nt: TGTGCCAGCAGTTACCTGGGAGCGGGCACAGATACGCAGTATTTT; CDR3aa: CASSYLGAGTDTQYF
j_gene: TRBJ1-1; d_gene: TRBD1; abundance: -; v_gene: TRBV28; CDR3nt: TGTGCCAGCAGGCGGGTGCAGGGGGCGAACACTGAAGCTTTCTTT; CDR3aa: CASRRVQGANTEAFF
j_gene: TRBJ2-2; d_gene: TRBD1; abundance: -; v_gene: TRBV5-1; CDR3nt: TGCGCCAGCAGCTTACCAGGGGGCTGGGAGCTGTTTTTT; CDR3aa: CASSLPGGWELFF
j_gene: TRBJ1-1; d_gene: -; abundance: -; v_gene: TRBV5-6; CDR3nt: TGTGCCAGCAGCCACCCGCGAGGGGGCACTGAAGCTTTCTTT; CDR3aa: CASSHPRGGTEAFF
j_gene: TRBJ1-1; d_gene: -; abundance: once; v_gene: TRBV19; CDR3nt: TGTGCCAGTAGTATAGGTGAGGAAGGAGGGAACACTGAAGCTTTCTTT; CDR3aa: CASSIGEEGGNTEAFF
j_gene: TRBJ1-1; d_gene: -; abundance: -; v_gene: TRBV7-2; CDR3nt: TGTGCCAGCAGCTTGCAGGGCGGTGAAGCTTTCTTT; CDR3aa: CASSLQGGEAFF
j_gene: TRBJ1-1; d_gene: -; abundance: -; v_gene: TRBV6-6; CDR3nt: TGTGCCAGCAGTTACGGTCCTCCGGGTGGTGAAGCTTTCTTT; CDR3aa: CASSYGPPGGEAFF
j_gene: TRBJ2-7; d_gene: TRBD2; abundance: -; v_gene: TRBV13; CDR3nt: TGTGCCAGCAGCTTAGGACTAGCGGGGAGCCTGGGGGAGCAGTACTTC; CDR3aa: CASSLGLAGSLGEQYF
j_gene: TRBJ2-7; d_gene: TRBD2; abundance: -; v_gene: TRBV6-1; CDR3nt: TGTGCCAGCAGTCGAGCGGGAGCTCCCAACGACGAGCAGTACTTC; CDR3aa: CASSRAGAPNDEQYF
j_gene: TRBJ2-7; d_gene: TRBD2; abundance: -; v_gene: TRBV30; CDR3nt: TGTGCCTGGAGGACTGGGGGACTAGCGGGAGGGTACTCCTACGAGCAGTACTTC; CDR3aa: CAWRTGGLAGGYSYEQYF
j_gene: TRBJ1-4; d_gene: -; abundance: -; v_gene: TRBV25-1; CDR3nt: TGTGCCAGCAGTAGCACTAATGAAAAACTGTTTTTT; CDR3aa: CASSSTNEKLFF
j_gene: TRBJ1-1; d_gene: -; abundance: -; v_gene: TRBV5-1; CDR3nt: TGCGCCAGCAGCTTGGGCGAATTGAACACTGAAGCTTTCTTT; CDR3aa: CASSLGELNTEAFF
j_gene: TRBJ1-4; d_gene: TRBD1; abundance: -; v_gene: TRBV5-1; CDR3nt: TGCGCCAGCAGCTGGACAGGAACTAATGAAAAACTGTTTTTT; CDR3aa: CASSWTGTNEKLFF
j_gene: TRBJ1-1; d_gene: TRBD1; abundance: -; v_gene: TRBV29-1; CDR3nt: TGCAGCGAGACAGGGGAGGTGAACACTGAAGCTTTCTTT; CDR3aa: CSETGEVNTEAFF
j_gene: TRBJ2-1; d_gene: TRBD2; abundance: -; v_gene: TRBV4-2; CDR3nt: TGTGCCAGCAGCCAAGGACTAGCGGGAGGATCGCAGTTCTTC; CDR3aa: CASSQGLAGGSQFF
j_gene: TRBJ2-5; d_gene: TRBD2; abundance: -; v_gene: TRBV6-6; CDR3nt: TGTGCCAGCAGTGGTTTAGCGGGGGGTCAAGAGACCCAGTACTTC; CDR3aa: CASSGLAGGQETQYF
j_gene: TRBJ1-5; d_gene: -; abundance: -; v_gene: TRBV29-1; CDR3nt: TGCAGCCCGCCGGGGGGGAGCAATCAGCCCCAGCATTTT; CDR3aa: CSPPGGSNQPQHF
j_gene: TRBJ2-3; d_gene: -; abundance: -; v_gene: TRBV7-8; CDR3nt: TGTGCCAGCAGCTTTTATTCGGATACGCAGTATTTT; CDR3aa: CASSFYSDTQYF
j_gene: TRBJ1-1; d_gene: -; abundance: once; v_gene: TRBV28; CDR3nt: TGTGCCAGCGGCCAGTTCCAGGGCAGTATGACGGACACTGAAGCTTTCTTT; CDR3aa: CASGQFQGSMTDTEAFF
j_gene: TRBJ1-5; d_gene: -; abundance: few; v_gene: TRBV6-4; CDR3nt: TGTGCCAGCAGTCCGTACTACCTCGGTCAGCCCCAGCATTTT; CDR3aa: CASSPYYLGQPQHF
j_gene: TRBJ1-4; d_gene: -; abundance: -; v_gene: TRBV6-1; CDR3nt: TGTGCCAGCAGTGGGTTGGGGGCCGCAACTAATGAAAAACTGTTTTTT; CDR3aa: CASSGLGAATNEKLFF
j_gene: TRBJ2-5; d_gene: TRBD1; abundance: -; v_gene: TRBV14; CDR3nt: TGTGCCAGCAGCCTCTCCAGGGGGCTATTGGAGACCCAGTACTTC; CDR3aa: CASSLSRGLLETQYF
j_gene: TRBJ2-5; d_gene: -; abundance: -; v_gene: TRBV2; CDR3nt: TGTGCCAGCAGGTACAGGGTCGGAGAGACCCAGTACTTC; CDR3aa: CASRYRVGETQYF